Below, one TCR beta chain is given with its context. Its antigen has not been determined. Base qualities are not provided; no much larger clone lies one nucleotide away. CDR1 and CDR2 (SQVTM, ANQGSEA) derive from the germline V gene. The CDR3 sequence holds 14 residues, the cysteine and phenylalanine included. The kept DNA is CDR3 alone, 42 bases in frame from the first base. The trim is 5 bases for V and 2 bases for J, with a gap of 16 bases between the germline ends. The treatment or condition label corresponds to: oral pan-JAK inhibitor, 5-10 mg twice daily. Lesional scalp punch biopsies and peripheral blood were collected from alopecia areata patients. PBMCs were isolated by density centrifugation and stained for CD3, CD4 and CD8, after which CD4+ and CD8+ T cells were sorted on a FACSAria. The record originates from a study of CD8+ T cells in alopecia areata (dated by TCRdb to 2016 to 2019). Turning to the overall study: The treated patients, all with moderate-to-severe alopecia areata, were enrolled in an open-label pilot trial of oral tofacitinib given at 5 to 10 mg twice daily. Patients stayed on tofacitinib for 6 to 18 months and then had 6 months of follow-up off drug so that delayed response and recurrence could be assessed. For the treated patients, the SALT score, which quantifies what percentage of scalp surface area is affected, served as the measure of disease severity. The study used high-throughput TCRbeta sequencing to examine T cell clonal expansion in alopecia areata, in both the C3H/HeJ mouse model and human patients. On the human side, TCRbeta sequencing was run on scalp tissue and on sorted CD4+ and CD8+ peripheral blood T cells from healthy controls and from alopecia areata patients with either patchy or totalis/universalis disease. Patients on tofacitinib were biopsied at baseline and after 4 and 24 weeks of treatment, and several of the patients also had a later scalp biopsy. Clonality in the scalp was compared among normal scalp (n=4), patchy alopecia areata scalp (n=8), and alopecia totalis/universalis scalp (n=8). RNA came from the PAXgene miRNA kit for fixed scalp, the miRNeasy kit for PBMCs, and the RNeasy kit for mouse skin. Amplification of TCRbeta CDR3 regions was done by immunoSEQ multiplex PCR using 35 Vbeta forward primers and 13 Jbeta reverse primers. General study outcomes and caveats: Compared with normal scalp, lesional scalp had higher clonality and more expanded CD8+ clones, particularly in alopecia totalis/universalis, a pattern that suggests antigenic drive. Shared TCR sequences between patients were less evident than in mice, which may be partly attributable to HLA diversity in the patient population. Scalp TCR repertoire analysis is complicated because resident alphabeta T cells in normal human skin are also sequenced, whereas mouse skin is dominated by gammadelta T cells. Scalp clonality and the number of expanded CD8+ clones among the top 100 scalp clones were significantly decreased by tofacitinib. Because the treated cohort was small and included a single nonresponder, larger studies are needed to assess links between baseline CD8+ expansion and response. Many expanded lesional clones persisted in scalp and blood during tofacitinib treatment, which may partly explain relapse after stopping treatment.

Libraries were constructed by the immunoSEQ multiplex PCR assay. RNA was extracted from all samples and reverse transcribed into cDNA, which served as template for TCR sequencing. SuperScript III was used for first-strand cDNA synthesis, primed with a 2:1 mix of oligo-dT and random hexamers. A synthetic immune receptor repertoire was used to gauge amplification bias, and whatever bias remained was removed computationally. In the original analysis: Raw reads were preprocessed to remove errors, and CDR3 was defined by IMGT conventions from the conserved cysteine to phenylalanine. Clonality was computed by normalizing Shannon entropy by log2 of the number of productive unique TCRs and subtracting the result from 1. Whether each scalp clone was CD4 or CD8 was inferred by checking scalp TCRbeta sequences against the CD4 and CD8 repertoires from sorted blood. The immuneACCESS repertoire file appears here via TCRdb, limited to in-frame rearrangements. These files lack a portion of the clones; in checked studies, under half of the deficit traces to unresolved V genes, and the cause of the others is not known. V and J calls and clone size come straight from that table; D and trimming were deduced from the DNA. The table for this sample lists about 180,000 clones; about 61% of them were counted only once. The top ten clonotypes cover about a sixth of the sample.

This receptor was obtained from a human donor with alopecia areata. The input for sequencing was CD4+ T cells sorted from blood, taken at roughly week 55, from a patient treated with tofacitinib. The sequence joins TRBV29-1 to TRBJ2-7; possibly the D gene is TRBD1, per 8 matching bases. The sequence in DNA is TGCAGCGTTCACAGGGGGGGAGGGACCTACGAGCAGTACTTC. Translated, this gives CSVHRGGGTYEQYF.